This T cell receptor beta chain was identified during a study of cytomegalovirus exposure and HLA in healthy donors. Study-wide findings and caveats: Later analysis found that TCR beta chains associated with HLA were more clonally expanded than other, equally common chains. Because they were indistinguishable, some V segments, including TRBV6-2 and TRBV6-3, were excluded. Presence/absence analyses assumed roughly uniform sequencing depth across donors, which may not hold.

The PCR ran on 60 Vbeta and 13 Jbeta primers. Source study methods: Per a later analysis, the number of unique TCR beta chains was approximately 73 million, of which about 11 million were shared. The assay was immunoSEQ multiplex PCR, and TCRdb's table has in-frame clones only and misses some. V and J calls and clone size are those listed in that table; D and trimming were worked out from the DNA. The profile shows approximately 170,000 clones, 85% of them singletons. CDR3 length: 17 residues. Germline CDR1 and CDR2: MDHEN and SYDVKM. Unmatched junction bases numbered 11, after V lost 1 base and J lost 3 bases. Concerning this clone itself: Its specificity is unknown.

This receptor was taken from a boy between 2 and 15 years old in good health and CMV-seronegative. The V gene is TRBV28, the J gene TRBJ2-7, with TRBD1 identical over 8 bases. The sample consisted of PBMCs. CDR3 amino acids: CASSLSGGGVVRYEQYV. The CDR3 region has the DNA TGTGCCAGCAGTTTATCAGGGGGCGGAGTTGTCCGCTACGAGCAGTACGTC.